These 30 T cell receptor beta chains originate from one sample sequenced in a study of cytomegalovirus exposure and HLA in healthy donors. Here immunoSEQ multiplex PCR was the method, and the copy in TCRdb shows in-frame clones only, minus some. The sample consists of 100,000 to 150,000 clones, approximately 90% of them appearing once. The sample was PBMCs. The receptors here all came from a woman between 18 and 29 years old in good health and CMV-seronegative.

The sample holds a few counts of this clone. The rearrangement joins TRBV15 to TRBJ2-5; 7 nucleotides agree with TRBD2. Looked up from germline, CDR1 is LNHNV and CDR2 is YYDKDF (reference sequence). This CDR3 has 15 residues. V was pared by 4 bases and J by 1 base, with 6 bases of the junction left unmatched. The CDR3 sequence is CATSKQRGAQETQYF. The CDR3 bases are TGTGCCACCAGCAAACAGCGGGGAGCCCAAGAGACCCAGTACTTC.

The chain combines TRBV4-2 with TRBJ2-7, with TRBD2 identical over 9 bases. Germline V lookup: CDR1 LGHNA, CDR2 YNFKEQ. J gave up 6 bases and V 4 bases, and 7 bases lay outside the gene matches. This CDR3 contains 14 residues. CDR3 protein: CASSLILSGGEQYF. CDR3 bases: TGTGCCAGCAGCCTTATTCTTAGCGGGGGCGAGCAGTACTTC.

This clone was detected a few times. CDR3 region: CASSPGTYEQYF. The CDR3 coding sequence is TGTGCCAGCAGCCCCGGGACATACGAGCAGTACTTC. The chain joins TRBV5-6 to TRBJ2-7; TRBD1 might be the D (6 bases). The CDR3 is made up of 12 amino acids. Germline CDR1 is SGHDT and CDR2 is YYEEEE. The V end lost 4 bases, the J end lost 4 bases, and 9 bases lay between the germline ends.

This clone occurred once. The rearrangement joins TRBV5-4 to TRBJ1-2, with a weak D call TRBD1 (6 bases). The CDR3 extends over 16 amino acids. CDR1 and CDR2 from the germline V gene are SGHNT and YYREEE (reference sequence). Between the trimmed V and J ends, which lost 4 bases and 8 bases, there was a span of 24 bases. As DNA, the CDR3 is TGTGCCAGCAGCCTGAGAGGGGGACATACCGTCTCAGGCTACACCTTC. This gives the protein CASSLRGGHTVSGYTF.

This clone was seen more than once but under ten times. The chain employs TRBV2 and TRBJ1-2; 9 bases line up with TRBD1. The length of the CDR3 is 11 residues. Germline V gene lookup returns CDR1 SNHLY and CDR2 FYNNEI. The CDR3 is CAYTGGSGYTF. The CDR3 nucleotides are TGTGCGTATACAGGGGGCAGTGGCTACACCTTC. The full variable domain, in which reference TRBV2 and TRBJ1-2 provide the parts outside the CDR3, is EPEVTQTPSHQVTQMGQEVILRCVPISNHLYFYWYRQILGQKVEFLVSFYNNEISEKSEIFDDQFSVERPDGSNFTLKIRSTKLEDSAMYFCAYTGGSGYTFGSGTRLTVV.

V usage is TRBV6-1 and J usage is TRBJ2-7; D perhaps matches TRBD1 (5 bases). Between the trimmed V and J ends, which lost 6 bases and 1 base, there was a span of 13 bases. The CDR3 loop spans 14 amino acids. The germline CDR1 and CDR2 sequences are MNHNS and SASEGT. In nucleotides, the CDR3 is TGTGCCAGCAGGACAGCCCCTAATTCCTACGAGCAGTACTTC. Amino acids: CASRTAPNSYEQYF.

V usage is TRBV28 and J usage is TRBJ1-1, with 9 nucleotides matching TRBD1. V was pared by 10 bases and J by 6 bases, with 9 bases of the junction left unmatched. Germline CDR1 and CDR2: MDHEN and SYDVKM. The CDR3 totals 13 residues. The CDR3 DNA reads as TGTGCCACTAAATGGGACAGGGTATCTGAAGCTTTCTTT. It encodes CATKWDRVSEAFF.

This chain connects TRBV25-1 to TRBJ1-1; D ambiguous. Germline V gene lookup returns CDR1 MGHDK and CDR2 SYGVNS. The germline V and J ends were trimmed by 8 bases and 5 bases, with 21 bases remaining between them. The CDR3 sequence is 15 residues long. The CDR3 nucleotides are TGTGCCAGCCCCCCGGTATCGGGGAGAGAAACTGAAGCTTTCTTT. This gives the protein CASPPVSGRETEAFF.

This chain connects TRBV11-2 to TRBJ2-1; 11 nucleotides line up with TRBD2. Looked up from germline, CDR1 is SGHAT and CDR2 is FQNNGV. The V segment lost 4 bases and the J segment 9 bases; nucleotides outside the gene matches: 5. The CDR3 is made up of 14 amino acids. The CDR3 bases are TGTGCCAGCAGCTCCACTAGCGGGAGTACTGAGCAGTTCTTC. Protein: CASSSTSGSTEQFF.

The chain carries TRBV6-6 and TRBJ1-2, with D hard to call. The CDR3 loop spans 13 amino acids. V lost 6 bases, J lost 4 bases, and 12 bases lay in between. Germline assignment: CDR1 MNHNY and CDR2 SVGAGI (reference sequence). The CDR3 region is CASREGDGYGYTF. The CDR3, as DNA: TGTGCCAGCAGAGAAGGAGATGGCTATGGCTACACCTTC.

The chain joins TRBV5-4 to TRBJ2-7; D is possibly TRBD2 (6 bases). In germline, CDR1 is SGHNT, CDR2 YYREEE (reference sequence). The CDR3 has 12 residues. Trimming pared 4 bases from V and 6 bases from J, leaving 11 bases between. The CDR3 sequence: CASSVARGEQYF. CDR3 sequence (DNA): TGTGCCAGCAGCGTTGCGCGGGGCGAGCAGTACTTC.

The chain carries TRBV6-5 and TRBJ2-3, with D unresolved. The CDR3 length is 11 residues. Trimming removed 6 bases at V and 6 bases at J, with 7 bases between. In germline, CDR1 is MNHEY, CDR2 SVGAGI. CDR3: CASSSYDTQYF. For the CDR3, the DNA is TGTGCCAGCAGCTCCTATGATACGCAGTATTTT.

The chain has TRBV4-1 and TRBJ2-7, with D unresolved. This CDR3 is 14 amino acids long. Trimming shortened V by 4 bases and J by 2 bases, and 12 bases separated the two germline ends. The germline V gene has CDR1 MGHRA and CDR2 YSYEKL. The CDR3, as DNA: TGCGCCAGCAGCCCTACCAAACCACCCTACGAGCAGTACTTC. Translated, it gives CASSPTKPPYEQYF.

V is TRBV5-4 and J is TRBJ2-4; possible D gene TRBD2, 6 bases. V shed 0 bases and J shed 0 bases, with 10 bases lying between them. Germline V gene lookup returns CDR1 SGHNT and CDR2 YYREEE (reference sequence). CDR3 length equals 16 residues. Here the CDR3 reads CASSLGGDIAKNIQYF. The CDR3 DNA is TGTGCCAGCAGCTTGGGCGGGGATATAGCCAAAAACATTCAGTACTTC.

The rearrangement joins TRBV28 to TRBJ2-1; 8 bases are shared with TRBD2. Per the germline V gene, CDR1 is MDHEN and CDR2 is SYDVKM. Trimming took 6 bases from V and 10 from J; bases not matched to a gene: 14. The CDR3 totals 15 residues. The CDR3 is CASSHTGGRLDEQFF. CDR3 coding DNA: TGTGCCAGCAGCCACACTGGCGGGAGGTTAGACGAGCAGTTCTTC.

The CDR3 is CASSLGWDRSSYEQYF. In DNA, the CDR3 is TGTGCCAGCAGTTTGGGTTGGGACAGGAGCTCCTACGAGCAGTACTTC. The V gene is TRBV27, the J gene TRBJ2-7; 8 positions match TRBD1. The CDR3 runs 16 residues. Per the germline V gene, CDR1 is MNHEY and CDR2 is SMNVEV (reference sequence). V was clipped by 3 bases and J by 0 bases; unmatched bases: 7.

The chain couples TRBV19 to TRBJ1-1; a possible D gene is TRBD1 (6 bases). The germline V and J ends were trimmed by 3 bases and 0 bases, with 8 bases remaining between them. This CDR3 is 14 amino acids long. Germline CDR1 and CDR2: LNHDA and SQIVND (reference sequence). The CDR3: CASSIGTLNTEAFF. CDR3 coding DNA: TGTGCCAGTAGTATCGGGACACTGAACACTGAAGCTTTCTTT.

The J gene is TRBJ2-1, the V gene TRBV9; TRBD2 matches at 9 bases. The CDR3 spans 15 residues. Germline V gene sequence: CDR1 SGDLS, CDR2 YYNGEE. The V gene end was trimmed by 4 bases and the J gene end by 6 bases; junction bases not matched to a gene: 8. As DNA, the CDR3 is TGTGCCAGCAGCACAACTCATAGCGGGAGCAATGAGCAGTTCTTC. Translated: CASSTTHSGSNEQFF.

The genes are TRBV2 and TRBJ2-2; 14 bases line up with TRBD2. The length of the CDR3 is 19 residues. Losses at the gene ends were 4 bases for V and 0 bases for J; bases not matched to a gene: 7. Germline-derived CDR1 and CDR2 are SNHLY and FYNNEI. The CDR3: CASSAHGLAGGSNTGELFF. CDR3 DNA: TGTGCCAGCAGTGCGCACGGACTAGCGGGGGGATCGAACACCGGGGAGCTGTTTTTT.

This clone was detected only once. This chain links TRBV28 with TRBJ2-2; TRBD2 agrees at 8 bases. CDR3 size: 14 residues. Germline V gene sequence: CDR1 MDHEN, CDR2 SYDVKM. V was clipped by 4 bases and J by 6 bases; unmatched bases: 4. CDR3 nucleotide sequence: TGTGCCAGCAGTTCCGGGACTAGTGCCGGGGAGCTGTTTTTT. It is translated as CASSSGTSAGELFF.

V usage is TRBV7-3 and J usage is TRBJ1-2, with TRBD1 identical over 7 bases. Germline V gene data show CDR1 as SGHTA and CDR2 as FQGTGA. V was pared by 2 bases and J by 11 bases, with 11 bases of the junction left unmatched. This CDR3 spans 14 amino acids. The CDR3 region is CASSLVSGGAPYTF. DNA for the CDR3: TGTGCCAGCAGCTTAGTCTCAGGGGGTGCCCCGTACACCTTC.

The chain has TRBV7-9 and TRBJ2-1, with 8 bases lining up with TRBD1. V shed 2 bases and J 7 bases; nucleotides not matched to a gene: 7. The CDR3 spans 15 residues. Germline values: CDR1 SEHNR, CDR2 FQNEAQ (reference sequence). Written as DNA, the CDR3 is TGTGCCAGCAGCTTAAGACAGGGGCGTTCAAATGAGCAGTTCTTC. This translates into CASSLRQGRSNEQFF.

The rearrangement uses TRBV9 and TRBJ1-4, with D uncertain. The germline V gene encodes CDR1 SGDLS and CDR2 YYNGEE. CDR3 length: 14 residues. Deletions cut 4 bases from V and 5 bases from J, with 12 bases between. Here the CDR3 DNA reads TGTGCCAGCAGCCAGTCGGGGTCCAATGAAAAACTGTTTTTT. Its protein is CASSQSGSNEKLFF.

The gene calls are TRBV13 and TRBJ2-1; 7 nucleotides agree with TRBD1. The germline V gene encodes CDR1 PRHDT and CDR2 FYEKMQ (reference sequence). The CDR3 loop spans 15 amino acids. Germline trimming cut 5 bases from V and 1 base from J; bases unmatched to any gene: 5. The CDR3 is CASSPRQGSYNEQFF. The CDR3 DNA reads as TGTGCCAGCAGCCCGAGACAGGGTTCCTACAATGAGCAGTTCTTC.

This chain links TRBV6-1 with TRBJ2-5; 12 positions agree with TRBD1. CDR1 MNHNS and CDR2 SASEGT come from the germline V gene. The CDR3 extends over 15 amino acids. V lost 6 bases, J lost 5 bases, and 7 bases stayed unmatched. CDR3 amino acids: CASRYGTGGLETQYF. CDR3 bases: TGTGCCAGCAGATACGGGACAGGGGGCCTGGAGACCCAGTACTTC.

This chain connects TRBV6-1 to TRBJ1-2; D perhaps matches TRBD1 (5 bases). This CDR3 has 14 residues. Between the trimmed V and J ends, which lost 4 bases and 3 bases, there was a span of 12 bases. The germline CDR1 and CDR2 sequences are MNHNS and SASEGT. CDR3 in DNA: TGTGCCAGCAGTGTAGGGTGGGGCGACTATGGCTACACCTTC. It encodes CASSVGWGDYGYTF.

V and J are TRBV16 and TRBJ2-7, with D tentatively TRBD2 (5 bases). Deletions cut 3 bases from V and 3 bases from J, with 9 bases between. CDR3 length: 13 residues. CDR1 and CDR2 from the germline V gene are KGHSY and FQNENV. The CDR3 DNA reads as TGTGCCAGCAGCCACGGGATCAGCTACGAGCAGTACTTC. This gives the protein CASSHGISYEQYF.

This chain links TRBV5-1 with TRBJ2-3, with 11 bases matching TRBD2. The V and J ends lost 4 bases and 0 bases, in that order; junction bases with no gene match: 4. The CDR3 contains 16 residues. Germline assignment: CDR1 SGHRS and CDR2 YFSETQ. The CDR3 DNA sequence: TGCGCCAGCAGCAGGTGGACTAGCGGGAGCACAGATACGCAGTATTTT. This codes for CASSRWTSGSTDTQYF.

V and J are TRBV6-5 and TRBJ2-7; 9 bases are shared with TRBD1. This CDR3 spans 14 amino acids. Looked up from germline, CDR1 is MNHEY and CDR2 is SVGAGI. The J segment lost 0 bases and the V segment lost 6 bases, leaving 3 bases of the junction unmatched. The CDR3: CASRRTGDSYEQYF. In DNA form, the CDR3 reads TGTGCCAGCAGACGGACAGGGGACTCCTACGAGCAGTACTTC.

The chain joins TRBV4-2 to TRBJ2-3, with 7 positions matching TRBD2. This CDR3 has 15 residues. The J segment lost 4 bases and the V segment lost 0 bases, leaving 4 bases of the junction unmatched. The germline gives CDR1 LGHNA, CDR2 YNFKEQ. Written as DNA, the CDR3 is TGTGCCAGCAGCCAAGATGGACTAGTTTCAGATACGCAGTATTTT. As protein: CASSQDGLVSDTQYF.